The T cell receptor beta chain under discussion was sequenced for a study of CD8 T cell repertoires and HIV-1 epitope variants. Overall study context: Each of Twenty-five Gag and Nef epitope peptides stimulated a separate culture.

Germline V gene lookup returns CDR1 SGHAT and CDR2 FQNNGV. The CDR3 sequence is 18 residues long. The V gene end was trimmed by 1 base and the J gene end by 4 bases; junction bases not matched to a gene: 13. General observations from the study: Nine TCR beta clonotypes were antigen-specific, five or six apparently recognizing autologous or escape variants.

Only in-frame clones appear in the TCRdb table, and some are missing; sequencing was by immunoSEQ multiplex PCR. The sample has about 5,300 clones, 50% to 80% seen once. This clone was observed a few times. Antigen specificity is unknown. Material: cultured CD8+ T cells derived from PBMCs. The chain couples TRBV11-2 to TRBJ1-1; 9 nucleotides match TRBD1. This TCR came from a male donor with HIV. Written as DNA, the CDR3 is TGTGCCAGCAGCTTAGTCGTGACAGGGGGGTCTTGGGGCACTGAAGCTTTCTTT. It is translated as CASSLVVTGGSWGTEAFF.